This T cell receptor beta chain comes out of a study of tissue T cells after allogeneic stem cell transplantation. General observations from the study: Shared clones across patients were few; motif clustering revealed tissue-specific shared signatures. In patients and mice, blood and spleen missed much of tissue repertoire.

V was pared by 0 bases and J by 3 bases, with 7 bases between. This CDR3 contains 14 residues. CDR1 is SGHNT and CDR2 is YENEEA in the germline V gene. Comment on this clone: What it binds is unknown.

Assay used: immunoSEQ multiplex PCR; TCRdb lists only in-frame clones, some missing. This sample yields just under 10,000 clones, of which about three fifths are seen a single time; 7.5% to 10% belongs to the top ten. The chain links TRBV11-3 to TRBJ2-3; no clear D. The sequence was obtained from a woman aged 18-55 years with breast cancer. The input for sequencing was tissue from the jejunum, taken at autopsy. This chain's CDR3 is CASSLDQPTDTQYF. CDR3 DNA sequence: TGTGCCAGCAGCTTAGATCAACCGACAGATACGCAGTATTTT.